This passage covers 20 T cell receptor beta chains from one sample sequenced in a study of shared clonotypes between healthy human individuals. Produced via immunoSEQ multiplex PCR; TCRdb's table is partial and in-frame only. The sample lists a few million clones; around 95% were seen once. The sequencing input was naive CD4+ T cells sorted from blood. Subset in this sample: CD45RA+ positively selected. The source is a man aged 18-30 years in good health.

This clone was seen just once. The chain combines TRBV7-2 with TRBJ2-2, with D unclear. The ends were cut back, 6 bases at V and 6 bases at J, with 14 bases in the middle. The CDR3 is 14 amino acids. Germline V gene sequence: CDR1 SGHTA, CDR2 FQGNSA. The CDR3 DNA reads as TGTGCCAGCAGGAGCCGGGTGTCCCCCGGGGAGCTGTTTTTT. This gives the protein CASRSRVSPGELFF.

V gene TRBV9 combines with J gene TRBJ2-7; D gene ambiguous. The CDR3 has 16 residues. From germline, CDR1 is SGDLS and CDR2 YYNGEE. The ends were cut back, 2 bases at V and 4 bases at J, with 19 bases in the middle. The CDR3 nucleotides are TGTGCCAGCAGCGTCGGGCTAGACGGGCGTATTTACGAGCAGTACTTC. It yields the protein CASSVGLDGRIYEQYF.

This clone occurred once. V gene TRBV7-2 combines with J gene TRBJ1-2; no firm D call. This CDR3 spans 12 amino acids. Germline CDR1 and CDR2: SGHTA and FQGNSA. V was shortened by 7 bases and J by 5 bases, with 11 bases between the two germline ends. This CDR3 reads CASTPTLYGYTF. CDR3 DNA sequence: TGTGCCAGCACCCCCACCTTATATGGCTACACCTTC.

The V and J genes are TRBV30 and TRBJ1-2, with D unclear. Germline lookup yields CDR1 GTSNPN and CDR2 SVGIG (reference sequence). This CDR3 is 13 amino acids long. V was clipped by 6 bases and J by 5 bases, with 16 bases between them. The CDR3 nucleotides read TGTGCCTGCACTCCTCCGGCGGGTTATGGCTACACCTTC. As protein: CACTPPAGYGYTF.

V and J are TRBV4-1 and TRBJ2-1; D remains unclear. CDR1 and CDR2 (germline): MGHRA, YSYEKL. Trimming removed 0 bases at V and 0 bases at J, with 15 bases between. The CDR3 spans 18 residues. The CDR3 loop is CASSQDVGITSSYNEQFF. The DNA for the CDR3 is TGCGCCAGCAGCCAAGATGTGGGCATCACGAGCTCCTACAATGAGCAGTTCTTC.

The chain uses TRBV7-9 and TRBJ2-2, with 8 bases fitting TRBD1. Germline-derived CDR1 and CDR2 are SEHNR and FQNEAQ (reference sequence). J was trimmed by 6 bases and V by 1 base; bases with no gene match: 7. The CDR3 is 16 amino acids. The CDR3 nucleotides are TGTGCCAGCAGCTTAGACGACAGGGGTCCGTCCGGGGAGCTGTTTTTT. Encoded protein: CASSLDDRGPSGELFF.

The rearrangement joins TRBV5-1 to TRBJ1-1; D is uncertain. CDR3 length equals 13 residues. Trimming removed 0 bases at V and 7 bases at J, with 10 bases between. CDR1 and CDR2 from the germline V gene are SGHRS and YFSETQ. For the CDR3, the DNA is TGCGCCAGCAGCTTGGGTGGTCGGCTTGAAGCTTTCTTT. Amino acids: CASSLGGRLEAFF.

The gene calls are TRBV7-9 and TRBJ1-5, with 7 nucleotides matching TRBD1. Germline-derived CDR1 and CDR2 are SEHNR and FQNEAQ (reference sequence). V lost 3 bases, J lost 3 bases, and 11 bases stayed unmatched. This CDR3 spans 17 amino acids. The CDR3: CASSFERGGQTNQPQHF. DNA for the CDR3: TGTGCCAGCAGCTTCGAGCGGGGGGGACAGACCAATCAGCCCCAGCATTTT.

Turning to this clone: Other DNA sequences in the sample encode the same CDR3. This rearrangement joins TRBV28 to TRBJ1-1; maybe TRBD1 (6 bases). The CDR3 loop spans 13 amino acids. V was shortened by 8 bases and J by 2 bases, with 12 bases between the two germline ends. The germline V gene has CDR1 MDHEN and CDR2 SYDVKM. The CDR3 sequence: CASREQGNTEAFF. CDR3 nucleotides: TGTGCCAGCCGAGAACAGGGTAACACTGAAGCTTTCTTT.

The chain couples TRBV5-1 to TRBJ2-1; 7 positions match TRBD1. The V gene's germline CDR1 is SGHRS and CDR2 YFSETQ. With 0 bases clipped from V and 8 bases from J, the junction kept 8 bases outside the gene matches. CDR3 length equals 15 residues. The CDR3 DNA sequence: TGCGCCAGCAGCTTGGTACCGGCAGGGGGAGATGAGCAGTTCTTC. It translates to CASSLVPAGGDEQFF.

The chain links TRBV2 to TRBJ1-2; the match to TRBD1 covers 7 bases. The germline CDR1 and CDR2 sequences are SNHLY and FYNNEI. V lost 6 bases to trimming and J lost 2 bases; unmatched junction nucleotides: 3. The CDR3 loop spans 13 amino acids. The CDR3 DNA reads as TGTGCCAGCAGCGCGGGACAGAACTATGGCTACACCTTC. Amino acid sequence: CASSAGQNYGYTF.

The chain joins TRBV11-2 to TRBJ2-2; D is unclear. Trimming took off 6 bases at V and 5 bases at J, with 10 bases between the two ends. Per germline, CDR1 SGHAT and CDR2 FQNNGV. The CDR3 runs to 13 residues. This chain's CDR3 is CASSRPGTGELFF. As DNA, the CDR3 is TGTGCCAGCAGTCGGCCCGGGACCGGGGAGCTGTTTTTT. Full variable domain (missing parts from reference TRBV11-2 and TRBJ2-2): EAGVAQSPRYKIIEKRQSVAFWCNPISGHATLYWYQQILGQGPKLLIQFQNNGVVDDSQLPKDRFSAERLKGVDSTLKIQPAKLEDSAVYLCASSRPGTGELFFGEGSRLTVL.

As to this clone: Other DNA sequences in this sample translate to the same CDR3. V gene TRBV28 combines with J gene TRBJ2-3; 8 bases fit TRBD2. The J segment lost 3 bases and the V segment lost 3 bases, leaving 2 bases of the junction unmatched. The CDR3 sequence is 14 residues long. CDR1 MDHEN and CDR2 SYDVKM come from the germline V gene. The CDR3 nucleotides read TGTGCCAGCAGTTTGTTAGCGGGGACAGATACGCAGTATTTT. It codes for CASSLLAGTDTQYF.

The V call is TRBV2, the J call TRBJ2-7; no clear D gene. Germline values: CDR1 SNHLY, CDR2 FYNNEI. The CDR3 spans 14 residues. Trimming shortened V by 2 bases and J by 6 bases, and 14 bases separated the two germline ends. The CDR3 DNA follows: TGTGCCAGCAGTGAACTCCTGGGTTTAGGCGAGCAGTACTTC. Translating gives CASSELLGLGEQYF. The full variable domain, in which reference TRBV2 and TRBJ2-7 provide the parts outside the CDR3, is EPEVTQTPSHQVTQMGQEVILRCVPISNHLYFYWYRQILGQKVEFLVSFYNNEISEKSEIFDDQFSVERPDGSNFTLKIRSTKLEDSAMYFCASSELLGLGEQYFGPGTRLTVT.

The gene calls are TRBV7-9 and TRBJ1-6; 7 nucleotides match TRBD1. Germline values: CDR1 SEHNR, CDR2 FQNEAQ (reference sequence). The V segment lost 5 bases and the J segment 7 bases; nucleotides outside the gene matches: 5. This CDR3 contains 14 residues. This CDR3 is CASSPGTVNSPLHF. CDR3 nucleotides: TGTGCCAGCAGCCCCGGGACAGTCAATTCACCCCTCCACTTT.

The genes are TRBV11-2 and TRBJ1-4; perhaps TRBD1 as D (5 bases). Germline lookup yields CDR1 SGHAT and CDR2 FQNNGV. Between the trimmed V and J ends, which lost 5 bases and 8 bases, there was a span of 18 bases. The CDR3 has 15 amino acids. CDR3 in DNA: TGTGCCAGCAGCCGAGCACGGGGGGTTCAGGAAAAACTGTTTTTT. This translates into CASSRARGVQEKLFF.

V gene TRBV7-6 combines with J gene TRBJ2-2, with D perhaps being TRBD1 or TRBD2 (6 bases each). The V end lost 3 bases, the J end lost 5 bases, and 16 bases lay between the germline ends. CDR3 size: 16 residues. Germline lookup yields CDR1 SGHVS and CDR2 FNYEAQ. CDR3 DNA sequence: TGTGCCAGCAGCTTGGGGGGCACACAGGTGACCGGGGAGCTGTTTTTT. It yields the protein CASSLGGTQVTGELFF.

The gene calls are TRBV27 and TRBJ1-4; 7 bases are a match to TRBD1. The germline V gene has CDR1 MNHEY and CDR2 SMNVEV (reference sequence). This CDR3 is built from 15 residues. Unmatched junction bases numbered 3, after V lost 1 base and J lost 4 bases. CDR3 bases: TGTGCCAGCAGTTTATGGGGGACAGATAATGAAAAACTGTTTTTT. This translates into CASSLWGTDNEKLFF.

The chain combines TRBV11-2 with TRBJ2-7; 7 positions agree with TRBD1. The J segment lost 3 bases and the V segment lost 1 base, leaving 6 bases of the junction unmatched. The CDR3 spans 15 residues. The germline CDR1 and CDR2 sequences are SGHAT and FQNNGV. DNA of the CDR3: TGTGCCAGCAGCTTAGGACAGGGACCGGGCTACGAGCAGTACTTC. This sequence encodes CASSLGQGPGYEQYF.

V gene TRBV7-3 combines with J gene TRBJ2-3; 8 bases map to TRBD2. The CDR3 runs to 15 residues. CDR1 and CDR2 (germline): SGHTA, FQGTGA. V lost 2 bases, J lost 1 base, and 2 bases stayed unmatched. In DNA form, the CDR3 reads TGTGCCAGCAGCTTAGCAGCGGGGGGCACAGATACGCAGTATTTT. Translating it yields CASSLAAGGTDTQYF.